These 20 T cell receptor beta chains originate from one sample sequenced in a study of molecular identifiers for immune sequencing clone quantification. A single record per CDR3 protein comes from TCRdb applying MiXCR to the PCR reads. The sample records 460,000 or so distinct CDR3 sequences, roughly a fifth being singletons. The specimen sequenced was naive CD8+ T cells from blood, with Jurkat cell RNA spiked in. Sample subset: FACS-sorted CD8+CD4-CCR7+CD45RA+ naive T cells. The receptors shown here come from a human donor in good health. Some libraries in this study had Jurkat cell RNA spiked in.

This clonotype was observed many times. The chain couples TRBV19 to TRBJ2-6; 8 bases align to TRBD1. Germline V gene data show CDR1 as LNHDA and CDR2 as SQIVND (reference sequence). V shed 2 bases, J shed 2 bases, and the junction held 5 bases outside the gene matches. This CDR3 spans 17 amino acids. For the CDR3, the DNA is TGTGCCAGTAGTATAACGGACAGGGAACCTGGGGCCAACGTCCTGACTTTC. This encodes CASSITDREPGANVLTF.

This chain joins TRBV4-3 and TRBJ2-2; a weak D match, TRBD1 (5 bases). V lost 3 bases and J lost 1, with 12 bases in between. Germline V gene sequence: CDR1 LGHNA, CDR2 YSLEER. The CDR3 extends over 16 amino acids. The CDR3 sequence: CASSQLPGQNTGELFF. CDR3 nucleotide sequence: TGCGCCAGCAGCCAGCTGCCTGGACAGAACACCGGGGAGCTGTTTTTT.

The chain couples TRBV5-6 to TRBJ2-7; TRBD1 agrees at 9 bases. The CDR3 extends over 14 amino acids. CDR1 and CDR2 from the germline V gene are SGHDT and YYEEEE. J lost 5 bases, V lost 5 bases, and 8 bases had no gene match. As DNA, the CDR3 is TGTGCCAGCAGGAAGCTACAGGGGGCGGACGAGCAGTACTTC. Its protein product is CASRKLQGADEQYF.

This chain joins TRBV5-5 and TRBJ1-2; 8 bases agree with TRBD1. Per germline, CDR1 SGHKS and CDR2 YYEKEE (reference sequence). V lost 4 bases, J lost 5 bases, and 22 bases stayed unmatched. The CDR3 is made up of 19 amino acids. CDR3 sequence reads: CASSEPTGGVTPADYGYTF. CDR3 coding DNA: TGTGCCAGCAGCGAACCAACAGGGGGGGTCACTCCGGCGGATTATGGCTACACCTTC. The full variable domain, completed using reference TRBV5-5 and TRBJ1-2, is DAGVTQSPTHLIKTRGQQVTLRCSPISGHKSVSWYQQVLGQGPQFIFQYYEKEERGRGNFPDRFSARQFPNYSSELNVNALLLGDSALYLCASSEPTGGVTPADYGYTFGSGTRLTVV.

In this sample, this clonotype turned up a few times. CDR3 DNA sequence: TGTGCCAGCAGTCTAACAGGGGGTTTGGGAAATGAGCAGTTCTTC. Amino acid sequence: CASSLTGGLGNEQFF. This rearrangement joins TRBV27 to TRBJ2-1, with TRBD1 matching 8 bases. V trimming: 5 bases; J trimming: 7 bases; junction bases outside the gene matches: 10. Germline V gene sequence: CDR1 MNHEY, CDR2 SMNVEV (reference sequence). The CDR3 covers 15 residues.

This clonotype was seen at least ten times. This chain connects TRBV21-1 to TRBJ2-6. TRBV21-1 is termed a pseudogene. The length of the CDR3 is 16 residues. CDR3 amino acids: CASSKAGIQGANVLTF. CDR3 DNA sequence: TGTGCCAGCAGCAAAGCGGGGATTCAGGGGGCCAACGTCCTGACTTTC.

The CDR3 region is CASSSAFRSTEAFF. The CDR3 DNA reads TGTGCCAGCAGTTCCGCGTTCAGGTCCACTGAAGCTTTCTTT. The chain carries TRBV27 and TRBJ1-1; D not resolved. Germline lookup yields CDR1 MNHEY and CDR2 SMNVEV (reference sequence). The CDR3 spans 14 residues. V gave up 4 bases and J gave up 4 bases, with 13 bases separating them.

In its sample, this clonotype was seen many times. J is TRBJ1-5 and V is TRBV5-1; the D is unclear. V dropped 2 bases and J dropped 7 bases, with 10 bases sitting between them. This CDR3 spans 13 amino acids. The germline V gene has CDR1 SGHRS and CDR2 YFSETQ. The CDR3 region is CASSLSSGQPQHF. DNA of the CDR3: TGCGCCAGCAGCTTAAGTTCGGGGCAGCCCCAGCATTTT. Based on the CDR3 plus reference TRBV5-1 and TRBJ1-5, the full variable domain is KAGVTQTPRYLIKTRGQQVTLSCSPISGHRSVSWYQQTPGQGLQFLFEYFSETQRNKGNFPGRFSGRQFSNSRSEMNVSTLELGDSALYLCASSLSSGQPQHFGDGTRLSIL.

This clonotype came up many times. The chain combines TRBV6-2 or TRBV6-3 with TRBJ2-5; TRBD2 is a possible D gene (6 bases). Trimming pared 1 base from V and 2 bases from J, leaving 8 bases between. CDR3 length equals 14 residues. Looked up from germline, CDR1 is MNHEY and CDR2 is SVGEGT. The chain's CDR3 is CASSYWAGQETQYF. The CDR3 DNA reads as TGTGCCAGCAGTTACTGGGCGGGACAAGAGACCCAGTACTTC.

The gene calls are TRBV18 and TRBJ2-3; 9 bases line up with TRBD2. Trimming cost V 6 bases and J 2 bases; bases outside gene matches: 3. CDR3 length: 14 residues. The germline V gene encodes CDR1 KGHSH and CDR2 LQKENI. DNA of the CDR3: TGTGCCAGCTCCTTAGCGGGAGACACAGATACGCAGTATTTT. It specifies CASSLAGDTDTQYF.

This clonotype was seen repeatedly, ten times or more. Germline and junction disagree at one end, which may indicate a read error. The V and J genes are TRBV7-9 and TRBJ2-3, with D possibly matching TRBD2 (5 bases). CDR1 is SEHNR and CDR2 is FQNEAQ in the germline V gene (reference sequence). The CDR3 spans 14 residues. CDR3 coding DNA: TGTGCCAGCAGCCTAGCCTTTGGTGTAGATACGCAGTATTTT. It codes for CASSLAFGVDTQYF.

This clonotype was observed at least ten times. The V gene is TRBV19, the J gene TRBJ2-7; D is uncertain. The germline V gene has CDR1 LNHDA and CDR2 SQIVND (reference sequence). The CDR3 contains 13 residues. V was pared by 3 bases and J by 3 bases, with 9 bases between. For the CDR3, the DNA is TGTGCCAGTAGTATTGGCACTCTCTACGAGCAGTACTTC. As protein: CASSIGTLYEQYF.

The rearrangement uses TRBV5-6 and TRBJ2-7; D possibly matches TRBD1 or TRBD2 (5 bases each). This CDR3 contains 18 residues. Germline CDR1 SGHDT, CDR2 YYEEEE. Trimming removed 1 base at V and 3 bases at J, with 23 bases between. CDR3: CASSLYVLGPTWGYEQYF. CDR3 bases: TGTGCCAGCAGCTTGTATGTATTGGGACCCACCTGGGGCTACGAGCAGTACTTC.

The CDR3 spells CATSESTTYNEQFF. In nucleotides, the CDR3 is TGTGCCACCAGTGAGTCCACCACCTACAATGAGCAGTTCTTC. The V and J genes are TRBV24-1 and TRBJ2-1; D uncertain. Germline CDR1 and CDR2: KGHDR and SFDVKD. This CDR3 spans 14 amino acids. Trimming removed 4 bases at V and 2 bases at J, with 8 bases between.

This clonotype was counted ten times or more. The chain uses TRBV4-3 and TRBJ2-7; D not resolved. Trimming took off 0 bases at V and 0 bases at J, with 9 bases between the two ends. The germline CDR1 and CDR2 sequences are LGHNA and YSLEER. The CDR3 loop spans 15 amino acids. The CDR3: CASSQEDGPSYEQYF. The CDR3 coding sequence is TGCGCCAGCAGCCAAGAAGACGGGCCCTCCTACGAGCAGTACTTC.

This clonotype appeared many times. The chain recombines TRBV28 with TRBJ2-3; TRBD2 matches at 15 bases. Germline-derived CDR1 and CDR2 are MDHEN and SYDVKM. The V and J ends lost 3 bases and 8 bases, in that order; junction bases with no gene match: 6. The CDR3 is made up of 16 amino acids. The CDR3 sequence is CASSFGLAGGRGTQYF. CDR3 sequence (DNA): TGTGCCAGCAGTTTCGGACTAGCGGGAGGGAGAGGTACGCAGTATTTT.

This clonotype was observed at least ten times. The CDR3 carries no conserved terminal phenylalanine or tryptophan, so it likely arises from a read error. Because the CDR3's place on the DNA is in doubt, the DNA is left out and the CDR3 is given as listed by TCRdb. The genes are TRBV15 and TRBJ1-5. The CDR3 extends over 11 residues, inclusive of both ends. Germline values: CDR1 LNHNV, CDR2 YYDKDF (reference sequence). The CDR3 protein is CATSKGTKPSG.

As for this clonotype: Its ends do not fully match the called genes, so a read error is possible. The CDR3: CASRQGSDTEAFF. The CDR3 DNA reads TGCGCCAGCAGGCAAGGTAGTGACACTGAAGCTTTCTTT. V and J are TRBV4-3 and TRBJ1-1; D is unclear. Per the germline V gene, CDR1 is LGHNA and CDR2 is YSLEER. The CDR3 has 13 amino acids.

This clonotype showed up just once. This sequence joins TRBV5-1 and TRBJ1-1; no clear D. Germline V lookup: CDR1 SGHRS, CDR2 YFSETQ. CDR3 length equals 13 residues. V was cut by 0 bases and J by 4 bases, with 7 bases left in between. CDR3 coding DNA: TGCGCCAGCAGCTTGGATGGGAGCACTGAAGCTTTCTTT. It encodes CASSLDGSTEAFF.

In this sample, this clonotype turned up a few times. The chain joins TRBV20-1 to TRBJ2-5; the match to TRBD1 covers 11 bases. The CDR3 has 14 residues. Per the germline V gene, CDR1 is DFQATT and CDR2 is SNEGSKA (reference sequence). In DNA form, the CDR3 reads TGCAGCGTTGCGGGGACAGGGGGCCAAGAGACCCAGTACTTC. Translation gives CSVAGTGGQETQYF.